This T cell receptor beta chain came from a study of blood T cell repertoires in COVID-19. Background on the study: Acute-phase and convalescent COVID-19 samples originated in the United States, Italy and Spain. T cells, B-cell-depleted T cells, or PBMCs supplied cDNA or gDNA.

Under the authors' procedure: Using reference gene primer amplification, nucleated cell counts were estimated. Assay used: immunoSEQ multiplex PCR; TCRdb lists only in-frame clones, some missing. V, J and clone size reflect that table, while D and trimming were determined from the DNA. The data show 150,000 to 200,000 clones, roughly nine tenths seen once. This clone was found once. Germline V gene data show CDR1 as SGHRS and CDR2 as YFSETQ. The CDR3 consists of 15 residues. V was trimmed by 3 bases and J by 0 bases, leaving 7 bases between them. V and J are TRBV5-1 and TRBJ2-6; TRBD1 is a possible D gene (6 bases). Material for sequencing was peripheral blood. This clonotype was obtained from a man in his forties with acute or convalescent COVID-19. The CDR3 DNA reads TGCGCCAGCAGCTCACAGGGCTCTGGGGCCAACGTCCTGACTTTC. Translation gives CASSSQGSGANVLTF.